Below, 15 T cell receptor beta chains from the same sample are listed, as sequenced in a study of regulatory dendritic cells for organ transplantation. Profiling relied on immunoSEQ multiplex PCR, and the TCRdb table lists in-frame clones only, not all of them. The top ten hold around 0.99% of the sample, which has over 20,000 clones, 60% to 80% seen once. Sequencing was carried out using memory CD4+ T cells from blood. Subset noted: CD45RO+ memory T cells. The receptor set was obtained from a human donor in good health.

V usage is TRBV12-5 and J usage is TRBJ1-4; TRBD1 might be the D (5 bases). Germline V gene lookup returns CDR1 LGHNT and CDR2 FRNRAP. The CDR3 has 16 residues. Trimming removed 5 bases at V and 3 bases at J, with 16 bases between. CDR3 region: CASGPGEGTANEKLFF. In nucleotides, the CDR3 is TGTGCTAGTGGTCCGGGGGAGGGCACAGCTAATGAAAAACTGTTTTTT. Looking up the rest from reference TRBV12-5 and TRBJ1-4 gives the full variable domain: DARVTQTPRHKVTEMGQEVTMRCQPILGHNTVFWYRQTMMQGLELLAYFRNRAPLDDSGMPKDRFSAEMPDATLATLKIQPSEPRDSAVYFCASGPGEGTANEKLFFGSGTQLSVL.

The chain carries TRBV7-2 and TRBJ1-2; D may be TRBD1 (5 bases). CDR3 size: 13 residues. The germline V gene encodes CDR1 SGHTA and CDR2 FQGNSA. Trimming left V 5 bases short and J 6 bases short, with 13 bases between. The CDR3, as DNA: TGTGCCAGCAGCCCCCGTGGGGGGGATGGCTACACCTTC. Translation: CASSPRGGDGYTF.

The gene calls are TRBV7-5 and TRBJ1-2. TRBV7-5 is deemed a pseudogene. CDR3 length equals 14 residues. The CDR3: CARSRGAYRDGYTF. DNA for the CDR3: TGTGCCAGAAGCCGGGGGGCCTACAGGGATGGCTACACCTTC.

The chain recombines TRBV5-1 with TRBJ2-5; 11 bases line up with TRBD1. The CDR3 consists of 19 residues. Germline loops: CDR1 SGHRS, CDR2 YFSETQ. V dropped 3 bases and J dropped 0; count of bases not matched to a gene: 13. The CDR3 bases are TGCGCCAGCAGCTCCACTTTAGGGACAGGGGGACTGTACCAAGAGACCCAGTACTTC. Its protein is CASSSTLGTGGLYQETQYF.

The chain employs TRBV5-1 and TRBJ2-1; D perhaps matches TRBD2 (7 bases). The CDR3 spans 18 residues. Germline loops: CDR1 SGHRS, CDR2 YFSETQ. Trimming pared 4 bases from V and 9 bases from J, leaving 29 bases between. The CDR3 nucleotides read TGCGCCAGCAGCGGGGGGGCGGGAACCGGGACTGGCTTGAGTGAGCAGTTCTTC. Translation: CASSGGAGTGTGLSEQFF.

This clone was recorded once. The V call is TRBV19, the J call TRBJ2-7; 7 bases align to TRBD1. J lost 3 bases, V lost 2 bases, and 10 bases had no gene match. The CDR3 is 16 amino acids. Germline-derived CDR1 and CDR2 are LNHDA and SQIVND (reference sequence). In DNA, the CDR3 is TGTGCCAGTAGTATACTCCTGGCAGGGGGTATCTACGAGCAGTACTTC. This sequence encodes CASSILLAGGIYEQYF.

The V call is TRBV5-1, the J call TRBJ1-2, with a possible D match to TRBD1 (6 bases). From germline, CDR1 is SGHRS and CDR2 YFSETQ. Trimming removed 0 bases at V and 8 bases at J, with 14 bases between. CDR3 size: 14 residues. CDR3 nucleotides: TGCGCCAGCAGCTTGGAGGCAGGGGAGAACGGCTACACCTTC. As protein: CASSLEAGENGYTF.

This sequence joins TRBV6-5 and TRBJ2-3; D perhaps matches TRBD1 (6 bases). The V and J ends lost 4 bases and 9 bases respectively, with 14 bases between them. This CDR3 comprises 13 residues. Looked up from germline, CDR1 is MNHEY and CDR2 is SVGAGI. The CDR3, as DNA: TGTGCCAGCAGTTCCAACCCTAGGGGGACGCAGTATTTT. This translates into CASSSNPRGTQYF.

The chain combines TRBV7-2 with TRBJ2-7; D is perhaps TRBD1 (5 bases). The CDR3 sequence is 12 residues long. Germline-derived CDR1 and CDR2 are SGHTA and FQGNSA. V gave up 2 bases and J gave up 3 bases, with 5 bases separating them. The chain's CDR3 is CASSLQGYEQYF. In nucleotides, the CDR3 is TGTGCCAGCAGCTTACAGGGCTACGAGCAGTACTTC.

V and J are TRBV7-2 and TRBJ1-3; no definite D call. The CDR3 length is 15 residues. The V gene's germline CDR1 is SGHTA and CDR2 FQGNSA. V was clipped by 1 base and J by 3 bases, with 10 bases between them. The CDR3 spells CASSLDNRIGNTIYF. CDR3 bases: TGTGCCAGCAGCTTAGATAACAGAATTGGAAACACCATATATTTT.

The rearrangement uses TRBV6-1 and TRBJ1-1; TRBD1 matches 7 bases. Germline V gives CDR1 MNHNS, CDR2 SASEGT. The trim removed 5 bases at V and 0 bases at J, leaving 3 bases unmatched. The CDR3 loop spans 14 amino acids. In DNA, the CDR3 is TGTGCCAGCAGTTCAGGGGGTATGAACACTGAAGCTTTCTTT. It yields the protein CASSSGGMNTEAFF.

This clone showed up just once. The chain links TRBV5-1 to TRBJ2-5, with D possibly matching TRBD1 (6 bases). V gave up 3 bases and J gave up 2 bases, with 11 bases separating them. Germline-derived CDR1 and CDR2 are SGHRS and YFSETQ. The CDR3 extends over 14 amino acids. The CDR3 loop reads CASSSPGQQETQYF. Here the CDR3 DNA reads TGCGCCAGCAGCTCCCCAGGACAGCAAGAGACCCAGTACTTC.

The chain links TRBV5-1 to TRBJ1-3; no clear D gene. The CDR3 totals 13 residues. The V gene's germline CDR1 is SGHRS and CDR2 YFSETQ. Trimming cost V 3 bases and J 4 bases, with 8 bases left between them. The chain's CDR3 is CASSSPEGNTIYF. As DNA, the CDR3 is TGCGCCAGCAGCTCCCCGGAGGGAAACACCATATATTTT.

This clone was seen once. This chain uses TRBV5-1 with TRBJ2-1; D gene uncertain. V lost 0 bases to trimming and J lost 6 bases, with 16 bases between them. CDR1 is SGHRS and CDR2 is YFSETQ in the germline V gene. The CDR3 runs to 16 residues. CDR3 sequence (DNA): TGCGCCAGCAGCTTGGGTCTTATAGATATCGGCAATGAGCAGTTCTTC. Amino acids: CASSLGLIDIGNEQFF. Full variable domain (missing parts from reference TRBV5-1 and TRBJ2-1): KAGVTQTPRYLIKTRGQQVTLSCSPISGHRSVSWYQQTPGQGLQFLFEYFSETQRNKGNFPGRFSGRQFSNSRSEMNVSTLELGDSALYLCASSLGLIDIGNEQFFGPGTRLTVL.

V usage is TRBV5-4 and J usage is TRBJ1-4; no clear D. The V and J ends lost 0 bases and 7 bases respectively, with 13 bases between them. Germline CDR1 and CDR2: SGHNT and YYREEE (reference sequence). CDR3 length equals 15 residues. The CDR3 loop reads CASSLAGSRVEKLFF. The CDR3 DNA follows: TGTGCCAGCAGCTTGGCCGGGAGTAGAGTTGAAAAACTGTTTTTT.